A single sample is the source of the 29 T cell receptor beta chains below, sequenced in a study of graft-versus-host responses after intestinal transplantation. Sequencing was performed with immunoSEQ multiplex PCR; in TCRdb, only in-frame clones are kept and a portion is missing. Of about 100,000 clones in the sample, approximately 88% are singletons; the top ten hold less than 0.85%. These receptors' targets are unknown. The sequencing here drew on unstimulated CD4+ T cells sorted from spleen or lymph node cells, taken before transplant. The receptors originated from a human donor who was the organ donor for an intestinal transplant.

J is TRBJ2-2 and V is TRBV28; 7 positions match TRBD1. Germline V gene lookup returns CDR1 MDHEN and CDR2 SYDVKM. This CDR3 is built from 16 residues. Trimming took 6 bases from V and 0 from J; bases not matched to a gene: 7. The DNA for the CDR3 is TGTGCCAGCAGAGGGGGACAGACGTCGAACACCGGGGAGCTGTTTTTT. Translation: CASRGGQTSNTGELFF. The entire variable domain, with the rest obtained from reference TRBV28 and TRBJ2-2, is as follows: DVKVTQSSRYLVKRTGEKVFLECVQDMDHENMFWYRQDPGLGLRLIYFSYDVKMKEKGDIPEGYSVSREKKERFSLILESASTNQTSMYLCASRGGQTSNTGELFFGEGSRLTVL.

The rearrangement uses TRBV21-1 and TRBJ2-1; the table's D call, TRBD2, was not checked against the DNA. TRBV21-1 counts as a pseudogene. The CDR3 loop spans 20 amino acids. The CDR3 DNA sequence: TGTGCCAGCAGCAAACCTAGAGTTCGGCTAGCTCGTGGGTTCGACAATGAGCAGTTCTTC. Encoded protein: CASSKPRVRLARGFDNEQFF.

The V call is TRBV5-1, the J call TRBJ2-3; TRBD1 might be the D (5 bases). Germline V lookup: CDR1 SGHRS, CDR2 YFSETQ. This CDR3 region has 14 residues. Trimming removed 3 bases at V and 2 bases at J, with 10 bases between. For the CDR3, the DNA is TGCGCCAGCAGCTCGGACACCTACACAGATACGCAGTATTTT. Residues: CASSSDTYTDTQYF.

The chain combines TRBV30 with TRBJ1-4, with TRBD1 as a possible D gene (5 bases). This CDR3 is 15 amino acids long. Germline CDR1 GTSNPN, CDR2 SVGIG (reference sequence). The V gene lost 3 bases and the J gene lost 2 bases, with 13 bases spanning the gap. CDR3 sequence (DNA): TGTGCCTGGAGCTTCCTAGGGGCTACTAATGAAAAACTGTTTTTT. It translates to CAWSFLGATNEKLFF.

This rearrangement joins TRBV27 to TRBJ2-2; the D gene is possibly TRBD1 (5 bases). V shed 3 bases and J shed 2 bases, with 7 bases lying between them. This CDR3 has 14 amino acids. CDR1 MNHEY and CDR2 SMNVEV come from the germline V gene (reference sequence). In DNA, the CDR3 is TGTGCCAGCAGTTTGGACACTAACACCGGGGAGCTGTTTTTT. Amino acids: CASSLDTNTGELFF.

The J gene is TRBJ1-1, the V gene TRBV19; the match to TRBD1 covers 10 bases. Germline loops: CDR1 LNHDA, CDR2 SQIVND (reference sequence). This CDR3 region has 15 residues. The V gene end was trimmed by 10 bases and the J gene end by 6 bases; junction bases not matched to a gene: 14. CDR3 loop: CATKGATGGIAEAFF. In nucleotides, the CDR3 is TGTGCCACCAAAGGGGCGACAGGGGGCATCGCTGAAGCTTTCTTT.

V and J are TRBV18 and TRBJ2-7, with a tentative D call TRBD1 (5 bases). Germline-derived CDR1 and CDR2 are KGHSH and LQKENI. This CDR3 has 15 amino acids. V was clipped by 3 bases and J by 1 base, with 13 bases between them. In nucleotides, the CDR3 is TGTGCCAGCTCACCTGACAGATCTCCATCCTACGAGCAGTACTTC. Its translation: CASSPDRSPSYEQYF.

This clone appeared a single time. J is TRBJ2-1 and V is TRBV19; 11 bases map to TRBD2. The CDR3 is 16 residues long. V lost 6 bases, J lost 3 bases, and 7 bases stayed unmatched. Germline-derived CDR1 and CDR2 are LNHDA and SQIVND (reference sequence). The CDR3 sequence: CASRYLAGGIYNEQFF. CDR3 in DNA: TGTGCCAGTAGATATCTAGCGGGGGGCATCTACAATGAGCAGTTCTTC.

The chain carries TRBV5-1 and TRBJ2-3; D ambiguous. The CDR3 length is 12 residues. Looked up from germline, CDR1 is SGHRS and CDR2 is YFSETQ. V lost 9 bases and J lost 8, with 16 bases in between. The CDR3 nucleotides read TGCGCCAACACAGCTTCAAGATTTACGCAGTATTTT. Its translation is CANTASRFTQYF.

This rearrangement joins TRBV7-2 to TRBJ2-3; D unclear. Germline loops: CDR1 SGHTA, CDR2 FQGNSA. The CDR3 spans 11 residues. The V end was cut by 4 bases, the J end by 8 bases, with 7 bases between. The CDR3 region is CASSSTGTQYF. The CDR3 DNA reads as TGTGCCAGCAGCTCGACCGGTACGCAGTATTTT. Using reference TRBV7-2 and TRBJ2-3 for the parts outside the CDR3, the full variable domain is GAGVSQSPSNKVTEKGKDVELRCDPISGHTALYWYRQSLGQGLEFLIYFQGNSAPDKSGLPSDRFSAERTGGSVSTLTIQRTQQEDSAVYLCASSSTGTQYFGPGTRLTVL.

DNA for the CDR3: TGTGCCAGCAGCTCCAGACAGGGGTGGAACACCGGGGAGCTGTTTTTT. Translating it yields CASSSRQGWNTGELFF. The chain has TRBV5-8 and TRBJ2-2, with 8 bases lining up with TRBD1. Losses at the gene ends were 3 bases for V and 1 base for J; bases not matched to a gene: 5. This CDR3 contains 16 residues. CDR1 is SGHTS, CDR2 YDEGEE, per germline.

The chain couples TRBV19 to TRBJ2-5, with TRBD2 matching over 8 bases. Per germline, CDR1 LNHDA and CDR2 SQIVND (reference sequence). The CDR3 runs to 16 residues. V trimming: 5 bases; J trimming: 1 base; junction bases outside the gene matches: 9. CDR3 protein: CASSPGVAGIQETQYF. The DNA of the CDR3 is TGTGCCAGTAGTCCCGGGGTAGCGGGGATCCAAGAGACCCAGTACTTC.

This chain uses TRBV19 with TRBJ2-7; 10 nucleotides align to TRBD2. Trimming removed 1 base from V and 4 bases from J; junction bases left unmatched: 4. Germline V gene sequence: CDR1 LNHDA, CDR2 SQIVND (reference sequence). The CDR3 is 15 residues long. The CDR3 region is CASSIVSSGGYEQYF. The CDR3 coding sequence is TGTGCCAGTAGTATAGTATCTAGCGGGGGTTACGAGCAGTACTTC.

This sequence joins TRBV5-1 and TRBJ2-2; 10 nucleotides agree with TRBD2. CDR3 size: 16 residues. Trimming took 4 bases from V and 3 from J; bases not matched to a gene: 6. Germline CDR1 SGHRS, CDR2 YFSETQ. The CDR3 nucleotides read TGCGCCAGCAGCCCCGGGACTAGCGTTGACACCGGGGAGCTGTTTTTT. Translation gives CASSPGTSVDTGELFF. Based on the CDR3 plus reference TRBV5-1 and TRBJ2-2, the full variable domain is KAGVTQTPRYLIKTRGQQVTLSCSPISGHRSVSWYQQTPGQGLQFLFEYFSETQRNKGNFPGRFSGRQFSNSRSEMNVSTLELGDSALYLCASSPGTSVDTGELFFGEGSRLTVL.

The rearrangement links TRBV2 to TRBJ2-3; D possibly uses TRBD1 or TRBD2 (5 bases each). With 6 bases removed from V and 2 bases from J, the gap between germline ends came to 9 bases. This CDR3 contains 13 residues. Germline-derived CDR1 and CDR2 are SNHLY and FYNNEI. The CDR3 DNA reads TGTGCCAGCAGGGGGACCCCCACAGATACGCAGTATTTT. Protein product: CASRGTPTDTQYF.

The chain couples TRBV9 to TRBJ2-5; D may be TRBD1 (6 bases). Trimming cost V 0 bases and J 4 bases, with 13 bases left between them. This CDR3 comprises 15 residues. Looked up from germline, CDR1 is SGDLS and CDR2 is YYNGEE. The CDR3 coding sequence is TGTGCCAGCAGCGTAGACAGGGTGAGAGGAGAGACCCAGTACTTC. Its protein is CASSVDRVRGETQYF.

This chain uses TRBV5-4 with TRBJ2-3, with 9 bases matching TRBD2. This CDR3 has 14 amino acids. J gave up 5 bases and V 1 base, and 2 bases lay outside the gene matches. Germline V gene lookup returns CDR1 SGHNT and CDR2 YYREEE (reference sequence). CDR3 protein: CASSLRLAVDTQYF. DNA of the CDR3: TGTGCCAGCAGCTTGAGACTAGCGGTAGATACGCAGTATTTT.

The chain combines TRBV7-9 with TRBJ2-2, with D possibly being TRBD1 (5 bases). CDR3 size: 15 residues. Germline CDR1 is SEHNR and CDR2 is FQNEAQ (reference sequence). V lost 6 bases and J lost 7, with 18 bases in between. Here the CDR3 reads CASRNPPGSGGELFF. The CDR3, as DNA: TGTGCCAGCAGGAACCCCCCAGGGTCTGGCGGGGAGCTGTTTTTT.

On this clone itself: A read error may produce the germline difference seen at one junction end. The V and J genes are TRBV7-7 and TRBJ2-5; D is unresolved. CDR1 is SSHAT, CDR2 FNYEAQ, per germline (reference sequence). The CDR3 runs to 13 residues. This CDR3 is CASSLTELETQYF. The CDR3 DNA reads TGTGCTAGCAGCTTAACCGAGCTGGAGACCCAGTACTTC.

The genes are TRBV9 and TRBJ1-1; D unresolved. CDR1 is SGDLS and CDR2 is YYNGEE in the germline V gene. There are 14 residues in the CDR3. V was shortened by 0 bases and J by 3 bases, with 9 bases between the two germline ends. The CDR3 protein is CASSVGVRDTEAFF. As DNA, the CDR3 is TGTGCCAGCAGCGTAGGGGTTAGGGACACTGAAGCTTTCTTT.

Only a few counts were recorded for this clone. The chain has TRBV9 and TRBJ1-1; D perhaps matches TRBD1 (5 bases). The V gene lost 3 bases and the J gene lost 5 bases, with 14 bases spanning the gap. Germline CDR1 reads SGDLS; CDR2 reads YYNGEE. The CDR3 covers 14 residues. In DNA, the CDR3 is TGTGCCAGCAGCGCTTCGCCGGGGGGGACTGAAGCTTTCTTT. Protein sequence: CASSASPGGTEAFF. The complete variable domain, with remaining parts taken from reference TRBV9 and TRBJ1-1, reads DSGVTQTPKHLITATGQRVTLRCSPRSGDLSVYWYQQSLDQGLQFLIQYYNGEERAKGNILERFSAQQFPDLHSELNLSSLELGDSALYFCASSASPGGTEAFFGQGTRLTVV.

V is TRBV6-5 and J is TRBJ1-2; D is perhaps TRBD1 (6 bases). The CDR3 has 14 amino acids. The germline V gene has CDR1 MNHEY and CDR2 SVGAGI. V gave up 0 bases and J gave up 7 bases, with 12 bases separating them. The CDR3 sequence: CASSYSPGASGYTF. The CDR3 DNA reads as TGTGCCAGCAGTTACTCACCAGGGGCGAGTGGCTACACCTTC.

CDR3 sequence: CSALVPPGADTQYF. DNA for the CDR3: TGCAGCGCCCTGGTCCCGCCAGGCGCAGATACGCAGTATTTT. The rearrangement uses TRBV29-1 and TRBJ2-3; the D is unclear. V shed 7 bases and J shed 4 bases, with 18 bases lying between them. Germline values: CDR1 SQVTM, CDR2 ANQGSEA. The CDR3 has 14 residues.

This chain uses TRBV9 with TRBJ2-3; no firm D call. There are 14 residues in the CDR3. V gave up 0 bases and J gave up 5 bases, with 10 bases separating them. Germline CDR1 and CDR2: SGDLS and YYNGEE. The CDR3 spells CASSVAQELDTQYF. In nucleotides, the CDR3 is TGTGCCAGCAGCGTAGCTCAGGAACTAGATACGCAGTATTTT.

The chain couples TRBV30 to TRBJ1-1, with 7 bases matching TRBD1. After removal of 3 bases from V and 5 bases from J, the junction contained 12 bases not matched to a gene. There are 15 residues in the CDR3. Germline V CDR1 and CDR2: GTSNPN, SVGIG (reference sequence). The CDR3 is CAWSVDRAWWTEAFF. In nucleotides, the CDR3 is TGTGCCTGGAGCGTCGACAGGGCATGGTGGACTGAAGCTTTCTTT.

The CDR3 is CASSLGGEVQYF. CDR3 DNA: TGTGCCAGCAGCTTAGGGGGGGAAGTCCAGTACTTC. The genes are TRBV11-2 and TRBJ2-7, with D tentatively TRBD2 (6 bases). Germline V gene sequence: CDR1 SGHAT, CDR2 FQNNGV. CDR3 length: 12 amino acids. The V gene lost 1 base and the J gene lost 10 bases, with 11 bases spanning the gap. The whole variable domain, filled in from reference TRBV11-2 and TRBJ2-7, reads EAGVAQSPRYKIIEKRQSVAFWCNPISGHATLYWYQQILGQGPKLLIQFQNNGVVDDSQLPKDRFSAERLKGVDSTLKIQPAKLEDSAVYLCASSLGGEVQYFGPGTRLTVT.

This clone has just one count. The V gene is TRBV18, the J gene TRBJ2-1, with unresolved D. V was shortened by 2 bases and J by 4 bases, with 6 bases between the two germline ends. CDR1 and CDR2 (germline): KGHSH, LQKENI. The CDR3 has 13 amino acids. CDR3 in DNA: TGTGCCAGCTCACCAAGCGTTTACAATGAGCAGTTCTTC. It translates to CASSPSVYNEQFF.

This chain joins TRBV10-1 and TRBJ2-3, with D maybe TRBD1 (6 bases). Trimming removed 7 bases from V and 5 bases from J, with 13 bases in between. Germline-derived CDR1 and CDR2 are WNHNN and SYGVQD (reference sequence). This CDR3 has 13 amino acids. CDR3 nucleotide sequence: TGCGCCAGCAACCGGGACACTGGAGATACGCAGTATTTT. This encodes CASNRDTGDTQYF.

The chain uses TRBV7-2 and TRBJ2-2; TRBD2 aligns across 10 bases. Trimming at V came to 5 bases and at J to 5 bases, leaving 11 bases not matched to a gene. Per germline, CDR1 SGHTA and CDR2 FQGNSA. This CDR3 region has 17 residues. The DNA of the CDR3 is TGTGCCAGCAGCCTTTTGGGTAGCGGGGGGAGTACCGGGGAGCTGTTTTTT. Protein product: CASSLLGSGGSTGELFF. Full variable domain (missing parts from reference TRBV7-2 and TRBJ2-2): GAGVSQSPSNKVTEKGKDVELRCDPISGHTALYWYRQSLGQGLEFLIYFQGNSAPDKSGLPSDRFSAERTGGSVSTLTIQRTQQEDSAVYLCASSLLGSGGSTGELFFGEGSRLTVL.